One sample yielded the 30 T cell receptor beta chains listed below, sequenced in a study of shared clonotypes between healthy human individuals. Measured with immunoSEQ multiplex PCR; TCRdb has only the in-frame clones, and not every one. Of about 2.4 million clones in the sample, 93% were seen once. The specimen sequenced was naive CD4+ T cells from PBMCs. Subset indicated: CD45RA+ positively selected. The receptors derive from a man in his late teens or twenties in good health. Some clones in this sample may be carry-over from other donors' samples.

The chain recombines TRBV6-5 with TRBJ2-5; TRBD2 might be the D (5 bases). Trimming took off 2 bases at V and 4 bases at J, with 11 bases between the two ends. CDR1 is MNHEY and CDR2 is SVGAGI in the germline V gene. CDR3 length equals 14 residues. The DNA of the CDR3 is TGTGCCAGCAGTTACGATGGGAGTACAGAGACCCAGTACTTC. Translating it yields CASSYDGSTETQYF.

The V and J genes are TRBV7-3 and TRBJ1-2; weak D call: TRBD1 (5 bases). V was shortened by 8 bases and J by 8 bases, with 27 bases between the two germline ends. This CDR3 region has 16 residues. Per germline, CDR1 SGHTA and CDR2 FQGTGA. The CDR3 region has the DNA TGTGCCAGCGGCAAACCAGGGCCAACACCTCGAGAGGGCTACACCTTC. Translation: CASGKPGPTPREGYTF.

This CDR3 reads CASSTRTSGNNEQFF. The CDR3 nucleotides are TGTGCCAGTAGTACCCGGACTAGCGGGAATAATGAGCAGTTCTTC. The chain carries TRBV19 and TRBJ2-1, with 12 bases aligning to TRBD2. The ends lost 4 bases at V and 7 bases at J; junction bases unmatched: 5. Per the germline V gene, CDR1 is LNHDA and CDR2 is SQIVND (reference sequence). The CDR3 loop spans 15 amino acids.

This chain links TRBV5-4 with TRBJ2-2; D not resolved. There are 17 residues in the CDR3. V was pared by 2 bases and J by 6 bases, with 20 bases between. In germline, CDR1 is SGHNT, CDR2 YYREEE (reference sequence). The CDR3 sequence: CASSFHFGPNSPGELFF. The CDR3 DNA reads TGTGCCAGCAGCTTTCATTTCGGACCAAACTCTCCCGGGGAGCTGTTTTTT.

This clone occurred once. At one of its ends the junction is not consistent with the germline gene, which may arise from a read error. V is TRBV6-5 and J is TRBJ2-5; D could derive from TRBD1 or TRBD2 (5 bases each). This CDR3 is 15 amino acids long. Germline-derived CDR1 and CDR2 are MNHEY and SVGAGI. CDR3 protein: CASSYTPGPQEAQYF. In DNA form, the CDR3 reads TGTGCCAGCAGTTACACTCCGGGACCACAAGAGGCCCAGTACTTC.

The chain joins TRBV28 to TRBJ2-1; D may correspond to TRBD1 or TRBD2 (6 bases each). This CDR3 contains 16 residues. V lost 3 bases and J 5 bases, leaving 17 bases between the germline ends. Looked up from germline, CDR1 is MDHEN and CDR2 is SYDVKM. The CDR3: CASSFLHRGGNNEQFF. CDR3 bases: TGTGCCAGCAGTTTCCTGCACAGAGGGGGGAACAATGAGCAGTTCTTC.

V is TRBV27 and J is TRBJ2-7; no definite D call. The ends were cut back, 3 bases at V and 2 bases at J, with 8 bases in the middle. This CDR3 has 13 amino acids. CDR1 and CDR2 from the germline V gene are MNHEY and SMNVEV (reference sequence). CDR3 nucleotide sequence: TGTGCCAGCAGTTTCCGGCAGGCCTACGAGCAGTACTTC. It is translated as CASSFRQAYEQYF.

The chain has TRBV2 and TRBJ2-3, with 7 bases fitting TRBD2. There are 13 residues in the CDR3. Germline V gives CDR1 SNHLY, CDR2 FYNNEI. With V trimmed by 1 base and J by 9 bases, 4 bases remained unmatched. The CDR3 bases are TGTGCCAGCAGTGAAGGGCGGGAGAGGACGCAGTATTTT. This encodes CASSEGRERTQYF.

This clone came up once. The V and J genes are TRBV9 and TRBJ2-3; D is ambiguous. Per germline, CDR1 SGDLS and CDR2 YYNGEE. Trimming removed 0 bases at V and 2 bases at J, with 7 bases between. The CDR3 is made up of 14 amino acids. The CDR3 nucleotides are TGTGCCAGCAGCGTAGCGGTTTACACAGATACGCAGTATTTT. Protein: CASSVAVYTDTQYF.

The genes are TRBV28 and TRBJ2-2, with 8 bases matching TRBD1. The trim removed 11 bases at V and 6 bases at J, leaving 14 bases unmatched. CDR1 is MDHEN and CDR2 is SYDVKM in the germline V gene. The CDR3 length is 15 residues. The CDR3 sequence is CAVPRTGLGAGELFF. The CDR3 bases are TGTGCCGTCCCTAGGACAGGGTTGGGCGCCGGGGAGCTGTTTTTT.

The DNA for the CDR3 is TGTGCCAGCAGTCTCCGGGATGTCTACACCTTC. It translates to CASSLRDVYTF. V and J are TRBV28 and TRBJ1-2; D is unresolved. CDR1 and CDR2 from the germline V gene are MDHEN and SYDVKM. The germline V and J ends were trimmed by 5 bases and 10 bases, with 11 bases remaining between them. CDR3 size: 11 residues.

Comment on this clone: Different DNA sequences within this sample yield the same CDR3. The rearrangement uses TRBV28 and TRBJ1-5; D gene uncertain. V gave up 6 bases and J gave up 1 base, with 10 bases separating them. Germline V lookup: CDR1 MDHEN, CDR2 SYDVKM. This CDR3 spans 14 amino acids. The CDR3 sequence is CASSRTDSNQPQHF. Here the CDR3 DNA reads TGTGCCAGCAGCCGCACTGACAGCAATCAGCCCCAGCATTTT.

This clone was picked up one time. This chain connects TRBV7-9 to TRBJ2-5; 9 bases agree with TRBD1. CDR3 length equals 14 residues. V trimming: 4 bases; J trimming: 4 bases; junction bases outside the gene matches: 4. Per the germline V gene, CDR1 is SEHNR and CDR2 is FQNEAQ (reference sequence). CDR3 region: CASSSGTGTETQYF. CDR3 DNA sequence: TGTGCCAGCAGCTCCGGGACAGGGACAGAGACCCAGTACTTC.

The chain links TRBV28 to TRBJ2-7; the match to TRBD2 covers 7 bases. This CDR3 has 19 amino acids. Trimming at V came to 5 bases and at J to 2 bases, leaving 21 bases not matched to a gene. Germline CDR1 reads MDHEN; CDR2 reads SYDVKM. The CDR3 region has the DNA TGTGCCAGCAGTGGGGAACCGGGACTAAAGAGGTCGCGTGCCTACGAGCAGTACTTC. It specifies CASSGEPGLKRSRAYEQYF.

This clone is a singleton in its sample. The chain couples TRBV6-5 to TRBJ2-7; 12 bases line up with TRBD2. The CDR3 has 15 amino acids. Per the germline V gene, CDR1 is MNHEY and CDR2 is SVGAGI. V shed 6 bases and J 3 bases; nucleotides not matched to a gene: 6. CDR3 sequence reads: CASRTLAGGSYEQYF. In DNA form, the CDR3 reads TGTGCCAGCAGGACCCTAGCGGGAGGGAGCTACGAGCAGTACTTC.

The chain is built from TRBV5-1 and TRBJ2-7, with 7 bases lining up with TRBD2. CDR1 is SGHRS, CDR2 YFSETQ, per germline. V lost 0 bases to trimming and J lost 2 bases; unmatched junction nucleotides: 5. The CDR3 is 15 residues long. CDR3 coding DNA: TGCGCCAGCAGCTTGGCTTCTAGCGGCACCTACGAGCAGTACTTC. Amino acids: CASSLASSGTYEQYF. The variable domain in full, with the rest retrieved from reference TRBV5-1 and TRBJ2-7, is KAGVTQTPRYLIKTRGQQVTLSCSPISGHRSVSWYQQTPGQGLQFLFEYFSETQRNKGNFPGRFSGRQFSNSRSEMNVSTLELGDSALYLCASSLASSGTYEQYFGPGTRLTVT.

The V and J genes are TRBV7-3 and TRBJ2-2; 8 bases line up with TRBD2. The V and J ends lost 1 base and 6 bases, in that order; junction bases with no gene match: 7. CDR1 is SGHTA, CDR2 FQGTGA, per germline. The CDR3 covers 16 residues. CDR3 sequence reads: CASSLIGLAEAGELFF. The CDR3 DNA sequence: TGTGCCAGCAGCTTAATCGGACTAGCCGAGGCCGGGGAGCTGTTTTTT.

V is TRBV27 and J is TRBJ2-7; D might be TRBD2 (6 bases). The CDR3 is 16 amino acids. The V gene lost 4 bases and the J gene lost 6 bases, with 22 bases spanning the gap. Germline CDR1 MNHEY, CDR2 SMNVEV (reference sequence). The CDR3 region is CASSSAGAGLSREQYF. The CDR3 DNA reads TGTGCCAGCAGTTCCGCCGGGGCGGGATTGTCGCGCGAGCAGTACTTC.

V and J are TRBV7-3 and TRBJ2-1; D is unresolved. The V end lost 0 bases, the J end lost 1 base, and 7 bases lay between the germline ends. Germline CDR1 and CDR2: SGHTA and FQGTGA. There are 15 residues in the CDR3. The CDR3 DNA reads TGTGCCAGCAGCTTAACTAGTTTTTCCTACAATGAGCAGTTCTTC. Protein product: CASSLTSFSYNEQFF. Full variable domain (missing parts from reference TRBV7-3 and TRBJ2-1): GAGVSQTPSNKVTEKGKYVELRCDPISGHTALYWYRQSLGQGPEFLIYFQGTGAADDSGLPNDRFFAVRPEGSVSTLKIQRTERGDSAVYLCASSLTSFSYNEQFFGPGTRLTVL.

This chain uses TRBV7-3 with TRBJ2-7, with TRBD1 identical over 9 bases. This CDR3 has 15 residues. The junction had 5 bases not matched to a gene; V was cut back by 5 bases and J by 0 bases. Looked up from germline, CDR1 is SGHTA and CDR2 is FQGTGA. CDR3 DNA: TGTGCCAGCAGCCTCGACAGGGGGGACTCCTACGAGCAGTACTTC. Translation gives CASSLDRGDSYEQYF.

The chain is built from TRBV7-6 and TRBJ2-5, with 8 bases lining up with TRBD2. Trimming removed 5 bases from V and 5 bases from J; junction bases left unmatched: 4. The CDR3 loop spans 13 amino acids. Germline V lookup: CDR1 SGHVS, CDR2 FNYEAQ. CDR3 coding DNA: TGTGCCAGCAGCGCTCGGGGGGGCGAGACCCAGTACTTC. Encoded protein: CASSARGGETQYF.

With regard to this clone: The same CDR3 is also encoded by other DNA sequences in this sample. The chain employs TRBV7-3 and TRBJ2-1, with 10 bases aligning to TRBD1. With 4 bases clipped from V and 3 bases from J, the junction kept 3 bases outside the gene matches. CDR3 length: 15 residues. The germline gives CDR1 SGHTA, CDR2 FQGTGA. The CDR3 region has the DNA TGTGCCAGCAGCTCGACAGGGGGCAACTACAATGAGCAGTTCTTC. It specifies CASSSTGGNYNEQFF. Using reference TRBV7-3 and TRBJ2-1 for the parts outside the CDR3, the full variable domain is GAGVSQTPSNKVTEKGKYVELRCDPISGHTALYWYRQSLGQGPEFLIYFQGTGAADDSGLPNDRFFAVRPEGSVSTLKIQRTERGDSAVYLCASSSTGGNYNEQFFGPGTRLTVL.

This chain uses TRBV7-9 with TRBJ2-1, with D perhaps matching TRBD2 (6 bases). The V and J ends lost 3 bases and 5 bases respectively, with 14 bases between them. The CDR3 is 15 residues long. In germline, CDR1 is SEHNR, CDR2 FQNEAQ (reference sequence). In DNA, the CDR3 is TGTGCCAGCAGCTTCTTGGTAGCGGCTAACAATGAGCAGTTCTTC. Its protein is CASSFLVAANNEQFF.

The J gene is TRBJ1-4, the V gene TRBV2; TRBD1 might be the D (5 bases). Trimming pared 5 bases from V and 8 bases from J, leaving 15 bases between. The germline V gene has CDR1 SNHLY and CDR2 FYNNEI. The CDR3 totals 14 residues. The DNA for the CDR3 is TGTGCCAGCAGTACCCAGGGAAAGGTGGAAAAACTGTTTTTT. The encoded protein is CASSTQGKVEKLFF. The complete variable domain, with remaining parts taken from reference TRBV2 and TRBJ1-4, reads EPEVTQTPSHQVTQMGQEVILRCVPISNHLYFYWYRQILGQKVEFLVSFYNNEISEKSEIFDDQFSVERPDGSNFTLKIRSTKLEDSAMYFCASSTQGKVEKLFFGSGTQLSVL.

The V gene is TRBV28, the J gene TRBJ2-7; no clear D. Trimming removed 5 bases at V and 6 bases at J, with 8 bases between. The CDR3 runs to 11 residues. From germline, CDR1 is MDHEN and CDR2 SYDVKM. The CDR3 sequence: CASSGSFEQYF. The CDR3, as DNA: TGTGCCAGCAGTGGCTCGTTCGAGCAGTACTTC.

A note on this clone: The same CDR3 arises from other DNA sequences in this sample as well. This chain links TRBV28 with TRBJ1-2; D is possibly TRBD1 (6 bases). V shed 3 bases and J shed 7 bases, with 6 bases lying between them. Germline CDR1 and CDR2: MDHEN and SYDVKM. The CDR3 covers 11 residues. CDR3 region: CASSFRGGYTF. DNA of the CDR3: TGTGCCAGCAGTTTCAGGGGTGGCTACACCTTC.

This clone came up once. A much bigger clone sits one base away, suggesting this may be a read error. The sample carries other DNA sequences with the same CDR3. J is TRBJ1-1 and V is TRBV6-5, with no clear D. CDR3 length: 13 residues. Germline V gives CDR1 MNHEY, CDR2 SVGAGI. The ends were cut back, 0 bases at V and 1 base at J, with 3 bases in the middle. CDR3 sequence (DNA): TGTGCCAGCAGTTACTCGGCGAACACTGAAGCTTTCTTT. It translates to CASSYSANTEAFF.

The chain has TRBV28 and TRBJ1-2, with D possibly matching TRBD1 (5 bases). With 6 bases removed from V and 0 bases from J, the gap between germline ends came to 11 bases. The CDR3 spans 14 residues. In germline, CDR1 is MDHEN, CDR2 SYDVKM. CDR3: CASRTAGSNYGYTF. CDR3 bases: TGTGCCAGCAGGACAGCTGGCTCTAACTATGGCTACACCTTC.

The gene calls are TRBV10-3 and TRBJ2-7; 12 nucleotides line up with TRBD2. Germline V CDR1 and CDR2: ENHRY, SYGVKD. CDR3 length: 16 residues. With 4 bases clipped from V and 1 base from J, the junction kept 5 bases outside the gene matches. The DNA for the CDR3 is TGTGCCATCAGTGCACCGACTAGCGGGGGTTCCTACGAGCAGTACTTC. This encodes CAISAPTSGGSYEQYF.

J is TRBJ1-4 and V is TRBV9, with 7 nucleotides matching TRBD1. V was pared by 4 bases and J by 7 bases, with 10 bases of the junction left unmatched. CDR3 size: 15 residues. Germline V lookup: CDR1 SGDLS, CDR2 YYNGEE. In DNA form, the CDR3 reads TGTGCCAGCAGCCTCAGGGGGTACGGGGGTGAAAAACTGTTTTTT. As protein: CASSLRGYGGEKLFF.